Below, 10 T cell receptor beta chains from the same sample are listed, as sequenced in a study of cytomegalovirus exposure and HLA in healthy donors. 13 Jbeta primers and 60 Vbeta primers were used for the PCR. Sequenced by immunoSEQ multiplex PCR; TCRdb stores in-frame clones only, minus some. The sample has 120,000 or so clones; around three quarters are singletons. Sequencing input: PBMCs. These receptors all come from a female donor in good health and CMV-seronegative.

The chain carries TRBV4-1 and TRBJ1-6; no clear D gene. V lost 0 bases, J lost 7 bases, and 10 bases lay in between. Germline values: CDR1 MGHRA, CDR2 YSYEKL. The CDR3 is made up of 15 amino acids. The CDR3 loop is CASSQDSGRNSPLHF. The DNA for the CDR3 is TGCGCCAGCAGCCAAGATAGTGGCAGGAATTCACCCCTCCACTTT.

This clone was seen just once. The J gene is TRBJ2-6, the V gene TRBV9; 9 nucleotides agree with TRBD1. The trim removed 4 bases at V and 1 base at J, leaving 12 bases unmatched. The germline V gene has CDR1 SGDLS and CDR2 YYNGEE. The CDR3 extends over 19 amino acids. CDR3 DNA: TGTGCCAGCAGCACTAGGACAGGGGCCGTTTTTTCTGGGGCCAACGTCCTGACTTTC. Residues: CASSTRTGAVFSGANVLTF. Full variable domain (missing parts from reference TRBV9 and TRBJ2-6): DSGVTQTPKHLITATGQRVTLRCSPRSGDLSVYWYQQSLDQGLQFLIQYYNGEERAKGNILERFSAQQFPDLHSELNLSSLELGDSALYFCASSTRTGAVFSGANVLTFGAGSRLTVL.

CDR3 residues: CASNPSGRNTGELFF. DNA for the CDR3: TGTGCCAGCAACCCTAGCGGGAGGAACACCGGGGAGCTGTTTTTT. The rearrangement uses TRBV6-5 and TRBJ2-2; 10 bases agree with TRBD2. V shed 7 bases, J shed 1 base, and the junction held 3 bases outside the gene matches. Germline V CDR1 and CDR2: MNHEY, SVGAGI. This CDR3 is 15 amino acids long.

The chain carries TRBV7-8 and TRBJ1-1; a weak D match, TRBD1 (5 bases). Germline CDR1 reads SGHVS; CDR2 reads FQNEAQ. V shed 5 bases and J shed 2 bases, with 18 bases lying between them. CDR3 length equals 16 residues. The CDR3 spells CASSPLGKGLNTEAFF. CDR3 nucleotides: TGTGCCAGCAGCCCCCTAGGGAAGGGGCTCAACACTGAAGCTTTCTTT.

About this clone: A read error may produce the germline difference seen at one junction end. V usage is TRBV18 and J usage is TRBJ2-7; 7 bases are shared with TRBD1. This CDR3 is 12 amino acids long. Germline V lookup: CDR1 KGHSH, CDR2 LQKENI. The CDR3 DNA reads as TGTGCCAGCTCGCCAAACAGGGGCGAGGGGAACTTC. Its protein product is CASSPNRGEGNF.

The count of this clone is one. The chain couples TRBV19 to TRBJ1-5, with 7 bases matching TRBD1. CDR3 length: 15 residues. With V trimmed by 3 bases and J by 6 bases, 8 bases remained unmatched. The germline gives CDR1 LNHDA, CDR2 SQIVND (reference sequence). Here the CDR3 DNA reads TGTGCCAGTAGTATTTTCGAAGGGGGCCCTCAGCCCCAGCATTTT. Protein: CASSIFEGGPQPQHF.

This chain links TRBV20-1 with TRBJ1-1; unclear D gene. Trimming stripped 5 bases from V and 7 bases from J, with 11 bases between. The germline gives CDR1 DFQATT, CDR2 SNEGSKA (reference sequence). This CDR3 comprises 11 residues. CDR3 in DNA: TGCAGTGCTCTGCGTGAGGGTGAAGCTTTCTTT. This sequence encodes CSALREGEAFF.

DNA for the CDR3: TGCGCCAGCAGCTTGATCGGGAACCGGGGGGAAAAACTGTTTTTT. Protein sequence: CASSLIGNRGEKLFF. The chain is built from TRBV5-1 and TRBJ1-4; tentative D call: TRBD1 (5 bases). The CDR3 has 15 residues. The germline V gene has CDR1 SGHRS and CDR2 YFSETQ. V was pared by 1 base and J by 8 bases, with 15 bases between.

The chain carries TRBV9 and TRBJ2-1, with 11 bases that match TRBD2. This CDR3 spans 15 amino acids. Germline V gives CDR1 SGDLS, CDR2 YYNGEE. V lost 2 bases and J lost 8; bases outside the gene matches: 6. CDR3 DNA sequence: TGTGCCAGCAGCGTCTTAGCGGGAGGGCCGCATGAGCAGTTCTTC. Translated: CASSVLAGGPHEQFF.

This clone was seen a few times. A read error may produce the germline difference seen at one junction end. Here the CDR3 reads CASSPQVTSGANGLTF. CDR3 coding DNA: TGTGCCAGCAGCCCACAGGTTACCTCTGGGGCCAACGGCCTGACTTTC. The chain uses TRBV2 and TRBJ2-6; perhaps TRBD1 as D (5 bases). Germline V gene sequence: CDR1 SNHLY, CDR2 FYNNEI. The CDR3 sequence is 16 residues long.